The T cell receptor beta chain described here comes from a study of cytomegalovirus exposure and HLA in healthy donors. Study results and caveats: Immune exposure information available was restricted to CMV serostatus. TCR beta sequences reportedly predicted the HLA-A and HLA-B alleles of most subjects accurately. It emerged from a later analysis that several of the most significant clusters appeared to be linked to common viral pathogens.

PCR primers comprised 60 Vbeta and 13 Jbeta primers. TCRdb's table, derived via immunoSEQ multiplex PCR, lists solely in-frame clones and lacks some. The table records around 130,000 clones, roughly 80% of them present only once. J was trimmed by 1 base and V by 1 base; bases with no gene match: 6. CDR1 MGHRA and CDR2 YSYEKL come from the germline V gene. The CDR3 totals 17 residues. This clone was picked up one time. What it recognizes is unknown. The donors gave bone marrow, and they were healthy. The sequence came from a man younger than 45 in good health and CMV-seronegative. Sequenced: PBMCs. This chain uses TRBV4-1 with TRBJ1-1; TRBD1 aligns across 10 bases. The CDR3 nucleotides are TGCGCCAGCAGCCAAGGAGGACAGGGGGTTTCGAACACTGAAGCTTTCTTT. Protein sequence: CASSQGGQGVSNTEAFF.